This T cell receptor beta chain is drawn from a study of T cell responses to AZD1222 COVID-19 vaccine. Study results and caveats: Donors skewed white British and female; clonal diversity was possibly underestimated.

Assay: immunoSEQ multiplex PCR; the TCRdb copy retains only in-frame clones and omits some. This repertoire shows 150,000 to 200,000 clones, about 88% found once; its top ten account for 1.5% to 2%. A remark on this clone: Its antigen is not identified. The same CDR3 also results from other DNA sequences found in this sample.

Germline lookup yields CDR1 MNHEY and CDR2 SMNVEV (reference sequence). This CDR3 is built from 15 residues. With V trimmed by 4 bases and J by 3 bases, 7 bases remained unmatched. This material consisted of peripheral blood, taken on day 0 of AZD1222 vaccination. This receptor was taken from an adult in good health. The chain carries TRBV27 and TRBJ2-7, with 9 positions matching TRBD1. CDR3 residues: CASSSAGTGSYEQYF. In DNA form, the CDR3 reads TGTGCCAGCAGTTCAGCCGGGACAGGGAGCTACGAGCAGTACTTC.